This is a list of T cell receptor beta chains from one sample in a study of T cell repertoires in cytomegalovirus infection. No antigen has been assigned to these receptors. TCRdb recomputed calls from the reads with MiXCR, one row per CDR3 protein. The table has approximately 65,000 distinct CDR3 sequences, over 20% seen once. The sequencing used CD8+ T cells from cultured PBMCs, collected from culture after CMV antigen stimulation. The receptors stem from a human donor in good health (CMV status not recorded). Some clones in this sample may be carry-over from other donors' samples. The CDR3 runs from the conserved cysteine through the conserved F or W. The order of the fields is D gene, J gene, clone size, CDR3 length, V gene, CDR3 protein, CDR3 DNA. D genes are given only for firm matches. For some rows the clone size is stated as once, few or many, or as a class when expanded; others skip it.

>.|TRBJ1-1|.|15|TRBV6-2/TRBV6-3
CASSYSIGFGTEAFF
TGTGCCAGCAGTTACTCGATCGGGTTCGGCACTGAAGCTTTCTTT
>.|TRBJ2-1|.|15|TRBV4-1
CASSQDDSGAGEQFF
TGCGCCAGCAGCCAAGATGACTCTGGGGCGGGTGAGCAGTTCTTC
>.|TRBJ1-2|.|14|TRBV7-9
CASSLGFEGDGYTF
TGTGCCAGCAGCTTAGGTTTTGAGGGGGATGGCTACACCTTC
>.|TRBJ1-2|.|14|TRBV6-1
CASSSVGASYGYTF
TGTGCCAGCAGTTCCGTCGGGGCTAGCTATGGCTACACCTTC
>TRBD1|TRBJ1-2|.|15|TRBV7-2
CATPSGQGNNYGYTF
TGTGCCACCCCCTCCGGACAGGGGAATAACTATGGCTACACCTTC
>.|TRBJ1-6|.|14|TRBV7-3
CASSPSGQNSPLHF
TGTGCCAGCAGCCCGTCGGGACAAAATTCACCCCTCCACTTT
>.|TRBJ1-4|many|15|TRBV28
CASSLRTVHNEKLFF
TGTGCCAGCAGTTTACGGACGGTCCACAATGAAAAACTGTTTTTT
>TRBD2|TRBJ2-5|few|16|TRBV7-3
CASSLGRLAVQETQYF
TGTGCCAGCAGCTTGGGTCGACTAGCGGTTCAAGAGACCCAGTACTTC
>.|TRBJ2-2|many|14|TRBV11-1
CASSLVADTGELFF
TGTGCCAGCAGCTTAGTGGCAGACACCGGGGAGCTGTTTTTT
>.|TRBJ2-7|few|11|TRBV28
CASSDPATQYF
TGTGCCAGCAGTGATCCCGCGACGCAGTACTTC
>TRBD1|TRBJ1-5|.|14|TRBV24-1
CATSEIDRDQPQHF
TGTGCCACCAGTGAAATTGACAGGGATCAGCCCCAGCATTTT
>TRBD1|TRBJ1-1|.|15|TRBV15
CATSTDRTAGTEAFF
TGTGCCACCAGCACGGACAGGACCGCGGGCACTGAAGCTTTCTTT
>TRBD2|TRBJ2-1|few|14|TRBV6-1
CASRISGGRNEQFF
TGTGCCAGCAGAATTAGCGGGGGGCGCAATGAGCAGTTCTTC
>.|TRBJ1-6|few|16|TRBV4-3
CASSQGSRSYNSPLHF
TGCGCCAGCAGCCAAGGTTCGCGCTCCTATAATTCACCCCTCCACTTT
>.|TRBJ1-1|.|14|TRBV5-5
CASSFGLQNTEAFF
TGTGCCAGCAGCTTCGGGCTCCAGAACACTGAAGCTTTCTTT
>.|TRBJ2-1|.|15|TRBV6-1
CASTGDFLSYNEQFF
TGTGCCAGCACCGGGGACTTTCTGTCCTACAATGAGCAGTTCTTC
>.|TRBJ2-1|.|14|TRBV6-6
CASSYGGGRNEQFF
TGTGCCAGCAGTTACGGGGGGGGGCGAAATGAGCAGTTCTTC
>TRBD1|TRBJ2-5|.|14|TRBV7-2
CASSFDRAQETQYF
TGTGCCAGCAGCTTTGACAGGGCCCAAGAGACCCAGTACTTC
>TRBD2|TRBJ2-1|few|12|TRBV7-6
CASSSQGTSEFF
TGTGCCAGCAGCTCACAGGGGACTAGCGAGTTCTTC
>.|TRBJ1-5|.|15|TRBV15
CATSREGGDYQPQHF
TGTGCCACCAGCAGAGAGGGAGGGGATTATCAGCCCCAGCATTTT
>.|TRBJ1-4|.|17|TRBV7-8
CASSSERQAVNQDKLFF
TGTGCCAGCAGCTCGGAAAGACAGGCGGTGAATCAAGATAAACTGTTTTTT
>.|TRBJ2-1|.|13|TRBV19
CASSNLDDNEQFF
TGTGCCAGTAGTAACCTGGACGACAATGAGCAGTTCTTC
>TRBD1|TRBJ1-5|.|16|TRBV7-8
CASSTTGQAINQPQHF
TGTGCCAGCAGCACGACTGGACAGGCGATCAATCAGCCCCAGCATTTT
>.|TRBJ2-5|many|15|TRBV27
CASSSSGVFQETQYF
TGTGCCAGCAGTTCGTCAGGGGTTTTCCAAGAGACCCAGTACTTC
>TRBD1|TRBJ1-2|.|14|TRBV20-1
CSARDWDRGYGYTF
TGCAGTGCTAGAGATTGGGACAGGGGCTATGGCTACACCTTC
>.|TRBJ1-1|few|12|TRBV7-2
CASSLVNTEAFF
TGTGCCAGCAGCTTAGTGAACACTGAAGCTTTCTTT
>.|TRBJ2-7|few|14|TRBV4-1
CASSQGGQNYEQYF
TGCGCCAGCAGCCAGGGGGGACAGAACTACGAGCAGTACTTC
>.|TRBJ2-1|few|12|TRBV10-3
CAISEKGTQRIF
TGTGCCATCAGTGAAAAGGGAACCCAAAGGATCTTC
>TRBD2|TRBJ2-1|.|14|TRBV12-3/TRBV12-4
CASSQTSGYNEQFF
TGTGCCAGCAGCCAGACTAGCGGTTACAATGAGCAGTTCTTC
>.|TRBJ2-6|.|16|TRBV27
CASSAGSNLGSNVLTF
TGTGCCAGCTCGGCAGGTTCTAATCTGGGGTCCAACGTCCTGACTTTC
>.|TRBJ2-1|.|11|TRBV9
CASSLGAEQFF
TGTGCCAGCAGCCTGGGGGCTGAGCAGTTCTTC
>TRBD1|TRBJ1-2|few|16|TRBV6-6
CASSSDLTGINYGYTF
TGTGCCAGCAGTTCCGACTTGACAGGGATCAACTATGGCTACACCTTC
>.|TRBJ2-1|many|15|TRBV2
CARGGGVDSYNEQFF
TGTGCCAGGGGTGGCGGGGTCGACTCCTACAATGAGCAGTTCTTC
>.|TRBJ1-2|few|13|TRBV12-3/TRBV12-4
CASSFGRNYGYTF
TGTGCCAGCAGTTTCGGACGGAACTATGGCTACACCTTC
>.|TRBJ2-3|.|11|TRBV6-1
CASQLPDTQYF
TGTGCCAGCCAGCTCCCAGATACGCAGTATTTT
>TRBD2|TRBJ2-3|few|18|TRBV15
CATAALAGVTAPTDTQYF
TGTGCCACCGCGGCTCTAGCGGGGGTGACAGCACCGACAGATACGCAGTATTTT
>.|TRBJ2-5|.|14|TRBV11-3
CASSPGQSPETQYF
TGTGCCAGCAGCCCGGGACAATCTCCCGAGACCCAGTACTTC
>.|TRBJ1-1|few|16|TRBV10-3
CAISDPQMGVNTEAFF
TGTGCCATCAGTGATCCCCAGATGGGGGTGAACACTGAAGCTTTCTTT
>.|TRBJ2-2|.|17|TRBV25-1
CASSGEDLPYFTGELFF
TGTGCCAGCAGTGGGGAAGATCTCCCGTATTTCACCGGGGAGCTGTTTTTT
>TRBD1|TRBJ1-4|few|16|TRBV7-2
CASSLALTGVTEKLFF
TGTGCCAGCAGCTTAGCCCTGACAGGGGTTACCGAAAAACTGTTTTTT
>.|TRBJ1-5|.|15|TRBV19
CASSPWDGLNQPQHF
TGTGCCAGTAGTCCTTGGGACGGCCTCAATCAGCCCCAGCATTTT
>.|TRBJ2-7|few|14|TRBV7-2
CASSLGPGREEQYF
TGTGCCAGCAGCTTAGGACCAGGGAGAGAGGAGCAGTACTTC
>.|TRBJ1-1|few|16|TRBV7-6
CASSQKDGFRSPEAFF
TGTGCCAGCAGCCAAAAAGACGGCTTTCGTAGCCCTGAAGCTTTCTTT
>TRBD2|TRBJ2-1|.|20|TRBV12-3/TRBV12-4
CASSTRLAGGSLSSYNEQFF
TGTGCCAGCAGTACCCGACTAGCGGGGGGCTCCCTGAGCTCCTACAATGAGCAGTTCTTC
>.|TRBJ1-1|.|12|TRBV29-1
CSVEIGRVEAFF
TGCAGCGTTGAAATCGGCAGGGTGGAAGCTTTCTTT
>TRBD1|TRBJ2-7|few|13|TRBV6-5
CASSFRTGGEQYF
TGTGCCAGCAGTTTCAGGACAGGGGGTGAGCAGTACTTC
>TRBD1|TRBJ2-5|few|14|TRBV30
CAWNSQGLQETQYF
TGTGCCTGGAATTCACAGGGGCTCCAAGAGACCCAGTACTTC
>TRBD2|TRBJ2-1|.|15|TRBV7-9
CASSAAGMNYNEQFF
TGTGCCAGCAGCGCAGCGGGGATGAACTACAATGAGCAGTTCTTC
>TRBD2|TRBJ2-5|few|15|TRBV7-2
CASSFSGGGRETQYF
TGTGCCAGCAGCTTTAGCGGGGGGGGTCGGGAGACCCAGTACTTC
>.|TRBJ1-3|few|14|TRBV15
CAMGEVISGNTIYF
TGTGCCATGGGTGAAGTGATCTCTGGAAACACCATATATTTT
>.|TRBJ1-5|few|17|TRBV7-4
CASSPMVGGGLNQPQHF
TGTGCCAGCAGCCCCATGGTCGGGGGTGGTCTCAATCAGCCCCAGCATTTT
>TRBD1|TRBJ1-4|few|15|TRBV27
CASSDRESTNEKLFF
TGTGCCAGCAGCGACAGGGAGTCTACTAATGAAAAACTGTTTTTT
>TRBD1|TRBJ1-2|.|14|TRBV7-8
CASSKRGQGVGYTF
TGTGCCAGCAGCAAACGGGGACAGGGGGTTGGCTACACCTTC
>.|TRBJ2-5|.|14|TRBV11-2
CASSPRPGIETQYF
TGTGCCAGCAGCCCGCGGCCGGGGATAGAGACCCAGTACTTC
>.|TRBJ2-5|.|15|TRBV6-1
CASSAQRGGVETQYF
TGTGCCAGCAGTGCCCAAAGGGGGGGCGTGGAGACCCAGTACTTC
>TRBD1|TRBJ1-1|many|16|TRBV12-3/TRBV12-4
CASSTPGQGRYTEAFF
TGTGCCAGCAGTACTCCGGGACAGGGGCGATACACTGAAGCTTTCTTT